This T cell receptor beta chain stems from a study of blood T cell repertoires in COVID-19. Original methodology: Reference gene primers were amplified, and this amplification served to estimate nucleated cell counts. Data came from immunoSEQ multiplex PCR; TCRdb stores just in-frame clones and leaves some out. V and J calls and clone size come straight from that table; D and trimming were deduced from the DNA. Altogether approximately 440,000 clones are present, approximately 88% being singletons, with the ten largest covering 10% to 15%. Germline V CDR1 and CDR2: MNHEY, SMNVEV (reference sequence). Losses at the gene ends were 5 bases for V and 5 bases for J; bases not matched to a gene: 9. CDR3 length: 16 amino acids.

V gene TRBV27 combines with J gene TRBJ2-2, with 9 bases lining up with TRBD1. Sequencing was performed on peripheral blood. This clonotype was obtained from a woman in her 50s with COVID-19, enrolled during active disease. The CDR3 DNA is TGTGCCAGCAGTCGACAACAACAGGGGGCTACCGGGGAGCTGTTTTTT. Protein product: CASSRQQQGATGELFF.